There are a few counts of the clone carrying this T cell receptor (beta chain). CDR1 and CDR2 (germline): SQVTM, ANQGSEA. V lost 5 bases to trimming and J lost 3 bases; unmatched junction nucleotides: 10. This CDR3 is built from 16 residues. The data were taken from a study of cytomegalovirus exposure and HLA in healthy donors. This PCR relied on a set of 60 Vbeta primers and 13 Jbeta primers. Here immunoSEQ multiplex PCR was the method, and the copy in TCRdb shows in-frame clones only, minus some. The sample consists of about 190,000 clones, roughly 85% of them appearing once. This receptor was obtained from a boy aged 2 to 9 in good health and CMV-seronegative. Sequenced input: PBMCs. V usage is TRBV29-1 and J usage is TRBJ2-6; 7 bases are shared with TRBD1. CDR3: CSVSFRGTVGANVLTF. For the CDR3, the DNA is TGCAGCGTTTCTTTTAGGGGGACAGTTGGGGCCAACGTCCTGACTTTC.